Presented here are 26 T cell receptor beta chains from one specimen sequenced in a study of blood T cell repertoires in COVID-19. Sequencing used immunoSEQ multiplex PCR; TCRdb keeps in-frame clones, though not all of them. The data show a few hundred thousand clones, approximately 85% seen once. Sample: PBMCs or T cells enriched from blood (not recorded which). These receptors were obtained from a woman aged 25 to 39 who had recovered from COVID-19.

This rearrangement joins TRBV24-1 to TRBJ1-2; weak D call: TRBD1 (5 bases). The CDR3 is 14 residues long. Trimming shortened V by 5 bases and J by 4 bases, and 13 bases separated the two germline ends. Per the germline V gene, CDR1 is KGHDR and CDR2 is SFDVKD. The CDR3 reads CATSASWGSYGYTF. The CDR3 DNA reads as TGTGCCACCAGTGCATCATGGGGCAGCTATGGCTACACCTTC.

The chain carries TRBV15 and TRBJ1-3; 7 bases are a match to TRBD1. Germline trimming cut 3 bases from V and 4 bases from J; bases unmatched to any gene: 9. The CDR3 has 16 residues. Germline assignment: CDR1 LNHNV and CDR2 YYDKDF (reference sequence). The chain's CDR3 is CATSSWDSAQGNTIYF. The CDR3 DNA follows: TGTGCCACCAGCAGTTGGGACAGCGCCCAAGGAAACACCATATATTTT.

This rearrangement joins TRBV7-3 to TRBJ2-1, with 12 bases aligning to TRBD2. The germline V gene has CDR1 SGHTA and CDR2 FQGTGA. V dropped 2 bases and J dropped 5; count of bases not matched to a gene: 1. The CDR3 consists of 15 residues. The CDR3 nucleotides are TGTGCCAGCAGCTTACGACTAGCGGGGGACAATGAGCAGTTCTTC. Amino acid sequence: CASSLRLAGDNEQFF. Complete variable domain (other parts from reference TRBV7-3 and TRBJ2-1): GAGVSQTPSNKVTEKGKYVELRCDPISGHTALYWYRQSLGQGPEFLIYFQGTGAADDSGLPNDRFFAVRPEGSVSTLKIQRTERGDSAVYLCASSLRLAGDNEQFFGPGTRLTVL.

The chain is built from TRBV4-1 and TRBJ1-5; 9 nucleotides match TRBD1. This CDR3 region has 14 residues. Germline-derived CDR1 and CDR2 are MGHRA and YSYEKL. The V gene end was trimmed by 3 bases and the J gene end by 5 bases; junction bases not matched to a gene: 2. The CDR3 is CASSQGTGYQPQHF. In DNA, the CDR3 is TGCGCCAGCAGCCAGGGGACAGGGTATCAGCCCCAGCATTTT.

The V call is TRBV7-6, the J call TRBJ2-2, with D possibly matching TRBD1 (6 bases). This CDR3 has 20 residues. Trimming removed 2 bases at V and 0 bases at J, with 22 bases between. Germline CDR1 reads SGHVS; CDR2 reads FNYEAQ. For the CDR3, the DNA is TGTGCCAGCAGCTTATTACAGGGTGATCCCTTATCTTCGAACACCGGGGAGCTGTTTTTT. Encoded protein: CASSLLQGDPLSSNTGELFF.

CDR3 DNA: TGTGCCAGCAGCGGACTAGCGTTGGGGAATGAGCAGTTCTTC. Its protein product is CASSGLALGNEQFF. The rearrangement joins TRBV7-2 to TRBJ2-1, with 9 bases identical to TRBD2. The V segment lost 5 bases and the J segment 7 bases; nucleotides outside the gene matches: 6. The CDR3 is 14 amino acids. Per germline, CDR1 SGHTA and CDR2 FQGNSA.

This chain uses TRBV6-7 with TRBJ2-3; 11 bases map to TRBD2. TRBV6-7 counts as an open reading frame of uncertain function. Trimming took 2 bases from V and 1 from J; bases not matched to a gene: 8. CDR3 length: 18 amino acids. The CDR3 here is CASSYDPGLAVGTDTQYF. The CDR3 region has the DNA TGTGCCAGCAGTTACGATCCGGGACTAGCGGTGGGCACAGATACGCAGTATTTT.

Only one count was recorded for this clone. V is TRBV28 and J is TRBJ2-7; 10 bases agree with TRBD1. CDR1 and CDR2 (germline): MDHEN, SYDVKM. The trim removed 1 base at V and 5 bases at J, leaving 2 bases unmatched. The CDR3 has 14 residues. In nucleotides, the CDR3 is TGTGCCAGCAGTTTATTGGGGACAGGGGACGAGCAGTACTTC. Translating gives CASSLLGTGDEQYF.

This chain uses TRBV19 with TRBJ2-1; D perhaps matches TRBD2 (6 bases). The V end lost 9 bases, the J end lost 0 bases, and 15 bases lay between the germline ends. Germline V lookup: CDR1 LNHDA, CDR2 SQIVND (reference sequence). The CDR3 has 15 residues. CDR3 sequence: CARRHSGNSYNEQFF. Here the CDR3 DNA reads TGTGCCAGGCGGCATAGCGGTAACTCCTACAATGAGCAGTTCTTC.

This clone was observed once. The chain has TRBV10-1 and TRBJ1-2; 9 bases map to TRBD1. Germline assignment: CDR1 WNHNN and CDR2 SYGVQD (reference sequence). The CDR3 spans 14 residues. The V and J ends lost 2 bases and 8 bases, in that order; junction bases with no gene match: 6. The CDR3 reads CASSEEGQGAGYTF. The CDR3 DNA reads TGCGCCAGCAGTGAGGAGGGACAGGGAGCAGGCTACACCTTC.

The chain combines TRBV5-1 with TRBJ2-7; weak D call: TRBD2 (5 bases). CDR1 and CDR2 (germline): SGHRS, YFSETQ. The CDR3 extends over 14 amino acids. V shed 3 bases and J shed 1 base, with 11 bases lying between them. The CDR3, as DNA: TGCGCCAGCAGCTCGTGGACTGGATCCTACGAGCAGTACTTC. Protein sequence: CASSSWTGSYEQYF.

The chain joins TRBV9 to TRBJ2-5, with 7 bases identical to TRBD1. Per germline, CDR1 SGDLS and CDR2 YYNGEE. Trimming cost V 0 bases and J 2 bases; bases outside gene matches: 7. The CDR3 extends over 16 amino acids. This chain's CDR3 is CASSVATGTEQETQYF. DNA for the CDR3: TGTGCCAGCAGCGTAGCGACCGGGACAGAACAAGAGACCCAGTACTTC.

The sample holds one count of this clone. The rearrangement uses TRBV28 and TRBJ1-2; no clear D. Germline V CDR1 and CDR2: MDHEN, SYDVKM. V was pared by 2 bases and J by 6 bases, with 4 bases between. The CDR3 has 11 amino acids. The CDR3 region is CASSLRDGYTF. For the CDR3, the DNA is TGTGCCAGCAGTTTAAGAGATGGCTACACCTTC.

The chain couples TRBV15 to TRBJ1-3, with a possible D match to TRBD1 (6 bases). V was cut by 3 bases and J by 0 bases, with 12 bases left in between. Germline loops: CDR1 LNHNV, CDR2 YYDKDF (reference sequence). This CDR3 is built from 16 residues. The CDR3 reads CATSRYTGFSGNTIYF. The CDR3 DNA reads TGTGCCACCAGCAGGTACACAGGGTTCTCTGGAAACACCATATATTTT.

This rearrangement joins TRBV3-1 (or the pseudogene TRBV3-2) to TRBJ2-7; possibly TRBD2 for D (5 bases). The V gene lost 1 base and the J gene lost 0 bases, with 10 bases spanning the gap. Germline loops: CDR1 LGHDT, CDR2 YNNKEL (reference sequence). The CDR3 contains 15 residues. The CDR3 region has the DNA TGTGCCAGCAGCCAAGCGAGCGGACGCTCCTACGAGCAGTACTTC. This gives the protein CASSQASGRSYEQYF.

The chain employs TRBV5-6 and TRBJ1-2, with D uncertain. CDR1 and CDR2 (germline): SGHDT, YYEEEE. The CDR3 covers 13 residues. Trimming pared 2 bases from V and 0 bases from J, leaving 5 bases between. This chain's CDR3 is CASSFPANYGYTF. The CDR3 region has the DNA TGTGCCAGCAGCTTCCCGGCTAACTATGGCTACACCTTC.

In DNA form, the CDR3 reads TGTGCCATCACCACAGGGCATGAAGCTGAAGCTTTCTTT. This sequence encodes CAITTGHEAEAFF. The chain joins TRBV10-3 to TRBJ1-1; perhaps TRBD1 as D (6 bases). Germline CDR1 ENHRY, CDR2 SYGVKD. V lost 7 bases and J lost 6, with 15 bases in between. The CDR3 extends over 13 amino acids.

Here the CDR3 reads CASSRTQGTEAFF. CDR3 DNA sequence: TGTGCCAGCAGCCGAACACAGGGGACTGAAGCTTTCTTT. J is TRBJ1-1 and V is TRBV3-1 (or the pseudogene TRBV3-2); 7 positions match TRBD1. CDR1 and CDR2 (germline): LGHDT, YNNKEL (reference sequence). The CDR3 covers 13 residues. J gave up 5 bases and V 4 bases, and 4 bases lay outside the gene matches.

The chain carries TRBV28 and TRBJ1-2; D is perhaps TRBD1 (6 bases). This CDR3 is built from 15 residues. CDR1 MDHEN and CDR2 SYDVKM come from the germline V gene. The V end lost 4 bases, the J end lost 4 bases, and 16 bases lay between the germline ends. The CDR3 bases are TGTGCCAGCAGTTCTAACACCGGACAGATCTATGGCTACACCTTC. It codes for CASSSNTGQIYGYTF.

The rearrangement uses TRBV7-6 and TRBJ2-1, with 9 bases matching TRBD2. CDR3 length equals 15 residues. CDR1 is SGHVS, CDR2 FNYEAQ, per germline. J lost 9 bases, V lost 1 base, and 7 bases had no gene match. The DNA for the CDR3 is TGTGCCAGCAGCTTAGTGCTAGCGGGGAGGGGTGAGCAGTTCTTC. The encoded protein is CASSLVLAGRGEQFF.

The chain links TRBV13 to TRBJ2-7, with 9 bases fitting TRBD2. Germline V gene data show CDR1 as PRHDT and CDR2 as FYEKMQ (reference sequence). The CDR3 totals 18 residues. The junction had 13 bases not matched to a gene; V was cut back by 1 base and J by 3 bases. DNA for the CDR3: TGTGCCAGCAGCTTAGCCCTCGGCGGGGGGGCCCCACTCTACGAGCAGTACTTC. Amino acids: CASSLALGGGAPLYEQYF. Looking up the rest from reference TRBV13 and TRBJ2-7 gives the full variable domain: AAGVIQSPRHLIKEKRETATLKCYPIPRHDTVYWYQQGPGQDPQFLISFYEKMQSDKGSIPDRFSAQQFSDYHSELNMSSLELGDSALYFCASSLALGGGAPLYEQYFGPGTRLTVT.

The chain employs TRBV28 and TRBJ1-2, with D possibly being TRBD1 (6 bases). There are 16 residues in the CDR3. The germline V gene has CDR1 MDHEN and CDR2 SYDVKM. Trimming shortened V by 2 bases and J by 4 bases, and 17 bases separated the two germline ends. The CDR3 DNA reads TGTGCCAGCAGTTTAATTGGGGCGGCAGGGGCCTATGGCTACACCTTC. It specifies CASSLIGAAGAYGYTF.

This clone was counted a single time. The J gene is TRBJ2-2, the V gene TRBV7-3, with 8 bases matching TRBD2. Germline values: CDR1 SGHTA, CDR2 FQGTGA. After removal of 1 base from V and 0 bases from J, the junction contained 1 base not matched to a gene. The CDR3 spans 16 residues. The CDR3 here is CASSLKLAANTGELFF. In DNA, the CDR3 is TGTGCCAGCAGCTTAAAACTAGCGGCGAACACCGGGGAGCTGTTTTTT.

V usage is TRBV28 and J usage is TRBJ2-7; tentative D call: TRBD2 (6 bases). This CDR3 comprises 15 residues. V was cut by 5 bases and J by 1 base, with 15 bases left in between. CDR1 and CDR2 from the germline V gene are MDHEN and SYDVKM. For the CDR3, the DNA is TGTGCCAGCAGTCCCGGGTTTGCGGGGTCCTACGAGCAGTACTTC. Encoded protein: CASSPGFAGSYEQYF.

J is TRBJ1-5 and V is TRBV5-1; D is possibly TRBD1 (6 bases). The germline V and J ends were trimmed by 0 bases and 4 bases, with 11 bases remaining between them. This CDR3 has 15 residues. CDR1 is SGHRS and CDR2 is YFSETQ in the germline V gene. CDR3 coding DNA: TGCGCCAGCAGCTTGGCCGGGACAACTAATCAGCCCCAGCATTTT. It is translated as CASSLAGTTNQPQHF.

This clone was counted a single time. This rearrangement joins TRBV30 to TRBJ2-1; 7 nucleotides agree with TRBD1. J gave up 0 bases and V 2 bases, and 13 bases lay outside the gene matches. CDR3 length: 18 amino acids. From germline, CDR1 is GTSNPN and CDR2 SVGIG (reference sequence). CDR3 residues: CAWSPIRDRHFSYNEQFF. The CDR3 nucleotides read TGTGCCTGGAGTCCGATCCGGGACAGACACTTCTCCTACAATGAGCAGTTCTTC.